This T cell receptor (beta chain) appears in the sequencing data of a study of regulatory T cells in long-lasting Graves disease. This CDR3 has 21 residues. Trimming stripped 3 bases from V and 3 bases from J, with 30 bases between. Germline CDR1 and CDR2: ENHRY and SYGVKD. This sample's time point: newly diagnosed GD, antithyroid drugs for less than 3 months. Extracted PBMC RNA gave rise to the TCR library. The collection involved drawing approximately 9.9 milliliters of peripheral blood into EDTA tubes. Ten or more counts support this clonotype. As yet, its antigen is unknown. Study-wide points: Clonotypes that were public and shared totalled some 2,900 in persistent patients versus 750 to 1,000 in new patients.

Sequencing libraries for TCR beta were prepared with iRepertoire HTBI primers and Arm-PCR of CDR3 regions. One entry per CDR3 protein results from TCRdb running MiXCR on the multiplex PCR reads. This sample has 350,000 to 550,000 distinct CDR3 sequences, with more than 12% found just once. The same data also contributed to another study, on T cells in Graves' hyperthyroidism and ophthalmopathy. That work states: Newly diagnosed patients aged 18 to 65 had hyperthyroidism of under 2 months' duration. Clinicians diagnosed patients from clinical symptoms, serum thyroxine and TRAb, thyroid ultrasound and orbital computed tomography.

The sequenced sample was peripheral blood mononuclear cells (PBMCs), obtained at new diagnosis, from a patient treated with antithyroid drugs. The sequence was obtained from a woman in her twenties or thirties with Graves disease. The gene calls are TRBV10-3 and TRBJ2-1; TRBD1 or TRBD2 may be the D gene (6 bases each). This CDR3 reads CAISDYAISGASPPHYNEQFF. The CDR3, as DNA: TGTGCCATCAGTGATTATGCGATCTCGGGGGCTAGCCCGCCTCACTACAATGAGCAGTTCTTC.